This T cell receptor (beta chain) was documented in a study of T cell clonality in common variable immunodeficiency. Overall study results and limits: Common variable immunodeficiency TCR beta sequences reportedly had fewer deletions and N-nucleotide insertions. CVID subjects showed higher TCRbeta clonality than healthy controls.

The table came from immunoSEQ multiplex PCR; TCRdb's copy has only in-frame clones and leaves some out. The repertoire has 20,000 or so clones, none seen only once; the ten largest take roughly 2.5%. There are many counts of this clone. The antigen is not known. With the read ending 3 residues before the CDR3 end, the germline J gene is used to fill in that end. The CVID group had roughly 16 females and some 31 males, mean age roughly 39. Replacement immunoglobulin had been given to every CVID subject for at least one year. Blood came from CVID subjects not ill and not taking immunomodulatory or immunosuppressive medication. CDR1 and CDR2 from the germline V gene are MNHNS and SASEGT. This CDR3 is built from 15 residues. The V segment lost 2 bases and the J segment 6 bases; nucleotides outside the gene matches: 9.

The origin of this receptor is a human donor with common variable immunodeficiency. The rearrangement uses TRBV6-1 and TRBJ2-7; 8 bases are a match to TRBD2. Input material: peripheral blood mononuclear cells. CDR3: CASSESGTRGGEQYF. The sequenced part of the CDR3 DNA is TGTGCCAGCAGTGAAAGTGGGACTAGGGGTGGCGAG.